Each of the 8 T cell receptor beta chains below was sequenced from the same sample in a study of molecular identifiers for immune sequencing clone quantification. TCRdb re-called the PCR reads with MiXCR, one entry per CDR3 protein. Of about 100,000 distinct CDR3 sequences detected, roughly a third appear once; the ten largest clones hold around 3.9%. The sequenced sample was naive CD8+ T cells from blood, with Jurkat cell RNA spiked in. Indicated subset: FACS-sorted CD8+CD4-CCR7+CD45RA+ naive T cells. Receptors were obtained from a human donor in good health. Some libraries in this study had Jurkat cell RNA spiked in.

Concerning this clonotype itself: A much larger clone is a single base away; this may be a read error. Lacking the conserved final phenylalanine or tryptophan, this CDR3 likely reflects a read error. The V gene is TRBV28, the J gene TRBJ1-4; 9 bases agree with TRBD1. The germline V gene has CDR1 MDHEN and CDR2 SYDVKM. J gave up 8 bases and V 2 bases, and 9 bases lay outside the gene matches. CDR3 size: 16 residues. CDR3 sequence: CASSLTSGTGTEKLFL. Written as DNA, the CDR3 is TGTGCCAGCAGTTTAACGTCCGGGACAGGGACGGAAAAACTGTTTTTA.

In this sample, this clonotype is medium-sized. The rearrangement joins TRBV7-6 to TRBJ2-3; D remains ambiguous. Germline CDR1 reads SGHVS; CDR2 reads FNYEAQ. This CDR3 has 16 amino acids. V gave up 1 base and J gave up 6 bases, with 17 bases separating them. The DNA for the CDR3 is TGTGCCAGCAGCTTAGACCAGGCCGGTGCTGGGGATACGCAGTATTTT. Its translation: CASSLDQAGAGDTQYF.

This clonotype was detected ten times or more. This chain connects TRBV4-3 to TRBJ2-7; D perhaps matches TRBD1 (6 bases). The CDR3 is 14 amino acids. V was clipped by 3 bases and J by 5 bases, with 14 bases between them. Germline assignment: CDR1 LGHNA and CDR2 YSLEER. The CDR3 region has the DNA TGCGCCAGCAGCCAGGAACAGGGTAGCCACGAGCAGTACTTC. Encoded protein: CASSQEQGSHEQYF.

On this clonotype: Since a much larger clone is just one base distant, this may be a read error. No conserved phenylalanine or tryptophan ends this CDR3, so it is likely a read error. J is TRBJ1-5 and V is TRBV7-8; D gene uncertain. The CDR3 covers 15 residues. With 2 bases removed from V and 3 bases from J, the gap between germline ends came to 11 bases. Germline V CDR1 and CDR2: SGHVS, FQNEAQ. The CDR3, as DNA: TGTGCCAGCAGCTTATACGTGTCAGACAATCAGCCCCAGCATCTT. This gives the protein CASSLYVSDNQPQHL.

The V call is TRBV28, the J call TRBJ2-7; 10 bases map to TRBD2. Germline CDR1 is MDHEN and CDR2 is SYDVKM. J gave up 2 bases and V 7 bases, and 8 bases lay outside the gene matches. The CDR3 contains 15 residues. The CDR3 nucleotides are TGTGCCAGCATGGGACTAGCGCAACCGGCCTACGAGCAGTACTTC. As protein: CASMGLAQPAYEQYF.

The chain has TRBV6-5 and TRBJ2-1; 14 bases align to TRBD2. V was clipped by 5 bases and J by 8 bases; unmatched bases: 5. The V gene's germline CDR1 is MNHEY and CDR2 SVGAGI. The CDR3 totals 15 residues. The CDR3 coding sequence is TGTGCCAGCAGTCGGACTAGCGGGAGGTTGTATGAGCAGTTCTTC. Its protein product is CASSRTSGRLYEQFF.

This clonotype has at least ten counts. The genes are TRBV28 and TRBJ2-2; D call uncertain. V lost 5 bases and J lost 0, with 13 bases in between. The CDR3 has 16 amino acids. CDR1 and CDR2 (germline): MDHEN, SYDVKM. CDR3 in amino acids: CASSPFDGTNTGELFF. The CDR3 region has the DNA TGTGCCAGCAGTCCTTTCGACGGAACGAACACCGGGGAGCTGTTTTTT.

The gene calls are TRBV19 and TRBJ1-1; no clear D gene. V gave up 7 bases and J gave up 4 bases, with 7 bases separating them. Germline V CDR1 and CDR2: LNHDA, SQIVND (reference sequence). The CDR3 loop spans 11 amino acids. The CDR3 sequence is CASNVSTEAFF. The DNA of the CDR3 is TGTGCCAGTAATGTGAGCACTGAAGCTTTCTTT.